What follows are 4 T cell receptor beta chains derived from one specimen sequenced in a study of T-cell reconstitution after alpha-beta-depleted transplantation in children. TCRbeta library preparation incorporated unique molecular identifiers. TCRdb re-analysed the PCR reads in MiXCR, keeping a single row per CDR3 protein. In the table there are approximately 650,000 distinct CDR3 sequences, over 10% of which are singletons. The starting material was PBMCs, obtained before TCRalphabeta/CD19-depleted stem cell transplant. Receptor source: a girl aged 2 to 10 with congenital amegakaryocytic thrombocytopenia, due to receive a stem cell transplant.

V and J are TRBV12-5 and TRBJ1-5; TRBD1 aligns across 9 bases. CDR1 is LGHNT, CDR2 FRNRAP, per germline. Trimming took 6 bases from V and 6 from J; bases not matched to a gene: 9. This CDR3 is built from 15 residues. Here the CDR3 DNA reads TGTGCTAGTGGCCGGACAGGGGAGTATCGTCAGCCCCAGCATTTT. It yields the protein CASGRTGEYRQPQHF.

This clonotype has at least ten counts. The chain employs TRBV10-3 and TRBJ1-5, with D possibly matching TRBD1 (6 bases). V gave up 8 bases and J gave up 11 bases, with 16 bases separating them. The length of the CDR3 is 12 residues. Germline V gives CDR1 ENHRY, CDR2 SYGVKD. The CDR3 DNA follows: TGTGCCATCGGGGGGGCTACCGTAGCCCAGCATTTT. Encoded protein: CAIGGATVAQHF.

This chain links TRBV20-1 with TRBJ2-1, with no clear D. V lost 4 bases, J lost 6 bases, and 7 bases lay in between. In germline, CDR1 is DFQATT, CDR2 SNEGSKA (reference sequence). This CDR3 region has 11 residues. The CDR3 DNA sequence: TGCAGTGCTATTGATACCAATGAGCAGTTCTTC. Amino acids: CSAIDTNEQFF.

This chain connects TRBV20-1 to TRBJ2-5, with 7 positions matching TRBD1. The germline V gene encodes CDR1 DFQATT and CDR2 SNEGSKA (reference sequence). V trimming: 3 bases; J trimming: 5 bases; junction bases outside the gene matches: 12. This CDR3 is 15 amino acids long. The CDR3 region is CSASPIQQTGETQYF. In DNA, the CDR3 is TGCAGTGCTAGCCCAATCCAGCAGACAGGGGAGACCCAGTACTTC.